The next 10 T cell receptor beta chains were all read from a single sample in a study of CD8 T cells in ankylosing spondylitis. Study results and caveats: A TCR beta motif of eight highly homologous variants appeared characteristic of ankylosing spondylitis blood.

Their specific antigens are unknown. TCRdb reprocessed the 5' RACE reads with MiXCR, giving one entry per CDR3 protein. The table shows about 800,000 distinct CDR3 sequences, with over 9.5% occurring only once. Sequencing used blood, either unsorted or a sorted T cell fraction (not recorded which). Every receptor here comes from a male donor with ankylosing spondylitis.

CDR3 residues: CASKRTQGAYNEQFF. CDR3 nucleotides: TGTGCCAGTAAAAGGACACAGGGGGCCTACAATGAGCAGTTCTTC. The rearrangement uses TRBV18 and TRBJ2-1; 8 nucleotides line up with TRBD1. This CDR3 region has 15 residues. After removal of 9 bases from V and 2 bases from J, the junction contained 9 bases not matched to a gene. Per the germline V gene, CDR1 is KGHSH and CDR2 is LQKENI. The variable domain in full, completed from reference TRBV18 and TRBJ2-1, reads NAGVMQNPRHLVRRRGQEARLRCSPMKGHSHVYWYRQLPEEGLKFMVYLQKENIIDESGMPKERFSAEFPKEGPSILRIQQVVRGDSAAYFCASKRTQGAYNEQFFGPGTRLTVL.

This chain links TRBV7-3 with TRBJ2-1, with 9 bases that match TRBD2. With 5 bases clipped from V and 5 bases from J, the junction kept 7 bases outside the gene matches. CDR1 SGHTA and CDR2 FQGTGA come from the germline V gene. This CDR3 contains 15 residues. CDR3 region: CASSPILAGDNEQFF. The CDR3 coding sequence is TGTGCCAGCAGCCCCATACTAGCGGGTGACAATGAGCAGTTCTTC. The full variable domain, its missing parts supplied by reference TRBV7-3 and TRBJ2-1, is GAGVSQTPSNKVTEKGKYVELRCDPISGHTALYWYRQSLGQGPEFLIYFQGTGAADDSGLPNDRFFAVRPEGSVSTLKIQRTERGDSAVYLCASSPILAGDNEQFFGPGTRLTVL.

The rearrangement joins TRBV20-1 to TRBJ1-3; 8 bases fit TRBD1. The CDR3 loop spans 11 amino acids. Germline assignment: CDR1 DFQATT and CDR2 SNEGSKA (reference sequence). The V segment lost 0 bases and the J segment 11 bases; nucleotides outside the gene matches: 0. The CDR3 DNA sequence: TGCAGTGCTAGAGAGGACAGGGCCATATATTTT. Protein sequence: CSAREDRAIYF.

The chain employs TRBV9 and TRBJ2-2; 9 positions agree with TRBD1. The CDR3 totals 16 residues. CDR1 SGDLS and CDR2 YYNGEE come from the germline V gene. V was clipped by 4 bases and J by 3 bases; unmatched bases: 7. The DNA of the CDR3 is TGTGCCAGCAGCTTTGGAGACAGGGGGGACACCGGGGAGCTGTTTTTT. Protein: CASSFGDRGDTGELFF.

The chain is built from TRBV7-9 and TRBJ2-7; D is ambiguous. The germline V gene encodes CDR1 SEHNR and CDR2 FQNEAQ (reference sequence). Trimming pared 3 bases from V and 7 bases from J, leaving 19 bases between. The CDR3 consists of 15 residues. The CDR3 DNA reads TGTGCCAGCAGCTTCCCCGGGCACGCCATCGCGGAGCAGTACTTC. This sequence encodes CASSFPGHAIAEQYF.

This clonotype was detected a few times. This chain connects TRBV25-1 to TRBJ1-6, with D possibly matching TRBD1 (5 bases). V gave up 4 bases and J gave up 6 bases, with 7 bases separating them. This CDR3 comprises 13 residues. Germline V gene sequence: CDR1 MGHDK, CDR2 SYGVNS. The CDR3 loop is CASSGQINSPLHF. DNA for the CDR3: TGTGCCAGCAGTGGACAGATTAATTCACCCCTCCACTTT.

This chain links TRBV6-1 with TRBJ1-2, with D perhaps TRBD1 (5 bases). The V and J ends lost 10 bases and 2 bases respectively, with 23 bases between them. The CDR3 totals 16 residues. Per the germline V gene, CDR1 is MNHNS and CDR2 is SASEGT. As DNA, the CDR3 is TGTGCCACCAGCAAGCACACAGGCGCCGCCAACTATGGCTACACCTTC. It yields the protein CATSKHTGAANYGYTF.

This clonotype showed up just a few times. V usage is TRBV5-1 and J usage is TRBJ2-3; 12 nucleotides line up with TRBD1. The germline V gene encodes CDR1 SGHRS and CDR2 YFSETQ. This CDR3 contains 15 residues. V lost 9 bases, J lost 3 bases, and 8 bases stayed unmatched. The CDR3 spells CATSGQGAQTDTQYF. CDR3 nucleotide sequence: TGCGCCACTTCGGGACAGGGGGCGCAGACAGATACGCAGTATTTT.

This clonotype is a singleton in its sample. The CDR3 protein is CASRSSGADTQYF. CDR3 sequence (DNA): TGTGCCAGCAGATCCAGCGGGGCAGATACGCAGTATTTT. The chain couples TRBV7-9 to TRBJ2-3, with 7 positions matching TRBD2. Germline-derived CDR1 and CDR2 are SEHNR and FQNEAQ (reference sequence). This CDR3 region has 13 residues. V gave up 6 bases and J gave up 4 bases; unmatched junction bases: 4.

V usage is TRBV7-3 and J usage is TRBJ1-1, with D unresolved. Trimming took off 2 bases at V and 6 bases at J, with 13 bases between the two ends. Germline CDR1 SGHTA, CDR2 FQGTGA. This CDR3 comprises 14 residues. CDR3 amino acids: CASSLVRFPPEAFF. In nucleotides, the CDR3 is TGTGCCAGCAGCTTAGTACGGTTCCCCCCTGAAGCTTTCTTT.